The clone carrying this TCR beta chain was seen just once. The V and J ends lost 0 bases and 4 bases respectively, with 10 bases between them. The CDR3 is 14 residues long. CDR1 and CDR2 from the germline V gene are SGHNT and YYREEE (reference sequence). The data were taken from a study of blood T cell repertoires in COVID-19. Across the study: From the United States, Italy and Spain came samples of acute and convalescent COVID-19. Sample material is recorded as cDNA or gDNA derived from T cells, B-cell-depleted T cells, or PBMCs.

Study processing details: Amplification with reference gene primers provided the estimates of nucleated cell counts. Sequenced by immunoSEQ multiplex PCR; TCRdb stores in-frame clones only, minus some. The V and J calls and the clone size are those of that table, but D and trimming were determined from the DNA. Among some 69,000 clones listed, about 82% were seen once. The TCR originated in a woman aged 55-70 years with acute or convalescent COVID-19. The sequencing sample was made of peripheral blood. The chain couples TRBV5-4 to TRBJ1-1, with D hard to call. CDR3 in DNA: TGTGCCAGCAGCTTGGGGCAAGGAGGCACTGAAGCTTTCTTT. It codes for CASSLGQGGTEAFF.